This T cell receptor beta chain was identified during a study of cytomegalovirus exposure and HLA in healthy donors (TCRdb year 2017). Context from the whole study: According to a later analysis, one platform produced both the 110 or so validation repertoires and the roughly 650 repertoires of the first cohort. Besides the first cohort of 666 subjects, a separate validation cohort made up of over 95 different subjects was used. High-throughput TCR immunosequencing, statistical association of individual TCRs with disease status, and machine learning were combined to predict cytomegalovirus infection status. The aim of the study was to test whether cataloging public T cell receptors could identify signatures of past pathogen exposure.

In the case of this clone: The clone's antigen remains unknown. No quality values exist for individual bases; no much larger clone is one base distant.

Overall study outcomes, separate from this receptor: The authors suggested that the approach could potentially be extended to other disease states and immunological phenotypes. The study gave a list of 150 to 200 TCR beta chains associated with cytomegalovirus. Of the cluster scores, approximately 94% were above 0 in a later analysis, which found that TCRs clustered in the first cohort also tended to co-occur in the roughly 130 validation repertoires. A few of the identified cytomegalovirus-associated TCR beta chains were confirmed in vitro to be specific for cytomegalovirus antigens. The classifier was reported to diagnose cytomegalovirus status with high specificity and sensitivity in both the original cohort and the validation cohort. Most TCR sequences were observed very rarely across donors, whereas some public TCRs were present in many individuals. A later analysis had no HLA typing for the validation cohort, so co-occurrence there was scored across all 120 repertoires.

V and J are trimmed by 8 bases and 6 bases, and the gene matches miss 11 bases of the junction. From cysteine to phenylalanine, the CDR3 is 15 amino acids long. Only the CDR3 part of the read is kept: 45 bases, read in frame from the first base. The germline V gene (reference sequence) sets CDR1 to MNHEY and CDR2 to SMNVEV. The donors were included in the validation cohort of roughly 120 subjects, a group kept apart from the roughly 670-subject first cohort. The library came from the immunoSEQ multiplex PCR assay. Processing in the source paper ran as follows. A statistical classification framework was built to diagnose cytomegalovirus status from the catalog of TCR beta chain sequences. The source is immuneACCESS, and TCRdb retained only in-frame sequences with V and J called. Part of the clones is not carried over; for the studies checked, unresolved V genes explain less than half of this, and the remainder is unexplained. V and J calls and clone size are those listed in that table; D and trimming were worked out from the DNA. The sample records 260,000 or so clones, roughly 88% of which are singletons. The top ten hold approximately 3% of the sample.

The rearranged segments are TRBV27 and TRBJ2-2, with 8 bases aligning to TRBD1. The TCR originated in a woman under 40 in good health and CMV-seronegative. Material: PBMCs. CDR3 region: CASRRTGRTAGELFF. The DNA sequence is as follows: TGTGCCAGCCGTCGGACAGGGAGGACGGCCGGGGAGCTGTTTTTT.